These 25 T cell receptor beta chains were all obtained from the same sample, sequenced in a study of shared clonotypes between healthy human individuals. Some clones are missing from TCRdb's copy, which holds only in-frame ones; the method was immunoSEQ multiplex PCR. The table has roughly 300,000 clones, around 86% seen once; the top ten hold 15% to 20%. Specimen: memory CD8+ T cells sorted from blood. Stated subset: CD45RO+ cells pooled with CCR7-negative TemRA cells. All receptors come from a man between 18 and 35 years old in good health.

This rearrangement joins TRBV18 to TRBJ2-5; D call uncertain. V was trimmed by 0 bases and J by 6 bases, leaving 5 bases between them. CDR1 is KGHSH and CDR2 is LQKENI in the germline V gene. The CDR3 extends over 12 amino acids. The DNA of the CDR3 is TGTGCCAGCTCACCACCGGGAAAGACCCAGTACTTC. It encodes CASSPPGKTQYF.

The chain joins TRBV29-1 to TRBJ2-3; D tentatively reads TRBD1 or TRBD2 (6 bases each). CDR1 and CDR2 (germline): SQVTM, ANQGSEA. Trimming took 2 bases from V and 4 from J, leaving 10 bases between them. The CDR3 has 13 residues. The chain's CDR3 is CSVESGAPDTQYF. DNA for the CDR3: TGCAGCGTTGAATCGGGGGCCCCAGATACGCAGTATTTT.

The V and J genes are TRBV7-9 and TRBJ2-5, with TRBD2 identical over 7 bases. V gave up 6 bases and J gave up 0 bases; unmatched junction bases: 4. Germline assignment: CDR1 SEHNR and CDR2 FQNEAQ (reference sequence). The CDR3 is 14 residues long. The CDR3 DNA follows: TGTGCCAGCAGATTCAGCGGGGACCAAGAGACCCAGTACTTC. It encodes CASRFSGDQETQYF.

The DNA for the CDR3 is TGTGCCAGCAGTTACGACAGACCCCCTCTCAATGAGCAGTTCTTC. Its protein is CASSYDRPPLNEQFF. J is TRBJ2-1 and V is TRBV6-5; TRBD1 might be the D (5 bases). The CDR3 runs to 15 residues. Deletions cut 2 bases from V and 6 bases from J, with 14 bases between. Germline CDR1 reads MNHEY; CDR2 reads SVGAGI.

The chain uses TRBV28 and TRBJ2-3; 10 positions match TRBD2. This CDR3 is 15 amino acids long. CDR1 is MDHEN, CDR2 SYDVKM, per germline. The V and J ends lost 5 bases and 2 bases, in that order; junction bases with no gene match: 4. CDR3 residues: CASSELAGHTDTQYF. In nucleotides, the CDR3 is TGTGCCAGCAGTGAACTAGCGGGACACACAGATACGCAGTATTTT.

J is TRBJ2-1 and V is TRBV29-1; 12 nucleotides line up with TRBD2. The junction had 5 bases not matched to a gene; V was cut back by 5 bases and J by 3 bases. Germline CDR1 reads SQVTM; CDR2 reads ANQGSEA. This CDR3 comprises 15 residues. In DNA, the CDR3 is TGCAGCGTTCGACTAGCGGGAGCGAACTACAATGAGCAGTTCTTC. Translating gives CSVRLAGANYNEQFF.

A word on this clone: Other DNA sequences in this sample translate to the same CDR3. V usage is TRBV6-5 and J usage is TRBJ1-5; the D gene is possibly TRBD1 (5 bases). V lost 2 bases, J lost 5 bases, and 7 bases lay in between. Germline V lookup: CDR1 MNHEY, CDR2 SVGAGI. This CDR3 is 13 amino acids long. The CDR3 coding sequence is TGTGCCAGCAGTTACAGGGGTGATCAGCCCCAGCATTTT. Amino acids: CASSYRGDQPQHF.

This clone was found once. This chain connects TRBV6-1 to TRBJ2-1, with D perhaps TRBD1 (6 bases). The CDR3 runs 12 residues. V gave up 5 bases and J gave up 9 bases, with 11 bases separating them. Germline V gives CDR1 MNHNS, CDR2 SASEGT. The CDR3 here is CASSSTGIEQFF. CDR3 coding DNA: TGTGCCAGCAGTAGCACAGGGATTGAGCAGTTCTTC.

To note about this clone: The sample carries other DNA sequences with the same CDR3. This chain joins TRBV13 and TRBJ2-2, with D perhaps given as TRBD1 or TRBD2 (5 bases each). V was pared by 1 base and J by 4 bases, with 7 bases between. The CDR3 spans 14 residues. Germline V lookup: CDR1 PRHDT, CDR2 FYEKMQ (reference sequence). In nucleotides, the CDR3 is TGTGCCAGCAGCTTAGCGGGGCCCACCGGGGAGCTGTTTTTT. Protein product: CASSLAGPTGELFF.

The chain joins TRBV7-2 to TRBJ1-2; tentatively, D is TRBD1 (5 bases). Germline loops: CDR1 SGHTA, CDR2 FQGNSA. V lost 2 bases and J lost 4, with 17 bases in between. CDR3 length equals 16 residues. The CDR3 sequence is CASSLWDGPSLYGYTF. The CDR3 DNA is TGTGCCAGCAGCTTATGGGACGGTCCCTCTCTCTATGGCTACACCTTC.

This chain connects TRBV7-2 to TRBJ1-5; D uncertain. This CDR3 has 16 residues. Germline loops: CDR1 SGHTA, CDR2 FQGNSA. V lost 2 bases, J lost 4 bases, and 15 bases lay in between. The CDR3 sequence is CASSLYGHPENQPQHF. In DNA form, the CDR3 reads TGTGCCAGCAGCTTATACGGTCACCCGGAGAATCAGCCCCAGCATTTT.

The chain links TRBV28 to TRBJ1-2, with D uncertain. Germline CDR1 is MDHEN and CDR2 is SYDVKM. Trimming shortened V by 4 bases and J by 8 bases, and 17 bases separated the two germline ends. The length of the CDR3 is 14 residues. CDR3 bases: TGTGCCAGCAGTTCTTATTCCCAATGGGGAGGCTACACCTTC. This translates into CASSSYSQWGGYTF.

There are a few counts of this clone. CDR3: CASSWSGSNTEAFF. In DNA form, the CDR3 reads TGTGCCAGCAGCTGGAGCGGGTCGAACACTGAAGCTTTCTTT. V usage is TRBV5-6 and J usage is TRBJ1-1; D is unclear. V was trimmed by 3 bases and J by 1 base, leaving 10 bases between them. This CDR3 contains 14 residues. Germline V gives CDR1 SGHDT, CDR2 YYEEEE. Based on the CDR3 plus reference TRBV5-6 and TRBJ1-1, the full variable domain is DAGVTQSPTHLIKTRGQQVTLRCSPKSGHDTVSWYQQALGQGPQFIFQYYEEEERQRGNFPDRFSGHQFPNYSSELNVNALLLGDSALYLCASSWSGSNTEAFFGQGTRLTVV.

This chain joins TRBV6-5 and TRBJ1-2; D unresolved. The V gene's germline CDR1 is MNHEY and CDR2 SVGAGI. The V end was cut by 2 bases, the J end by 7 bases, with 11 bases between. CDR3 length equals 13 residues. The CDR3: CASSYPSGFGYTF. The CDR3 DNA is TGTGCCAGCAGTTACCCTAGCGGGTTTGGCTACACCTTC.

The chain couples TRBV9 to TRBJ1-3; no definite D call. This CDR3 is built from 15 residues. The V end lost 3 bases, the J end lost 0 bases, and 10 bases lay between the germline ends. The germline CDR1 and CDR2 sequences are SGDLS and YYNGEE. The CDR3 coding sequence is TGTGCCAGCAGCGAAGGGATGTTCTCTGGAAACACCATATATTTT. Translating gives CASSEGMFSGNTIYF.

This clone was counted ten times or more. Other DNA variants within this sample encode the same CDR3. CDR3 residues: CASSSKRGSTYEQYF. The CDR3 DNA is TGTGCCAGCAGCTCAAAGCGGGGGAGTACCTACGAGCAGTACTTC. The chain uses TRBV7-9 and TRBJ2-7, with 8 bases aligning to TRBD2. The J segment lost 2 bases and the V segment lost 4 bases, leaving 7 bases of the junction unmatched. The germline CDR1 and CDR2 sequences are SEHNR and FQNEAQ (reference sequence). The CDR3 covers 15 residues.

V usage is TRBV4-1 and J usage is TRBJ1-2; D not resolved. Trimming pared 5 bases from V and 4 bases from J, leaving 20 bases between. Germline CDR1 reads MGHRA; CDR2 reads YSYEKL. The CDR3 length is 16 residues. CDR3 region: CASSSDWEGLIYGYTF. CDR3 DNA sequence: TGCGCCAGCAGCTCGGACTGGGAGGGCCTTATCTATGGCTACACCTTC.

The chain uses TRBV7-8 and TRBJ1-1, with D hard to call. Trimming removed 7 bases from V and 10 bases from J, with 7 bases in between. The CDR3 consists of 9 residues. CDR1 SGHVS and CDR2 FQNEAQ come from the germline V gene. The CDR3 DNA sequence: TGTGCCAGCATCAAGGGAGCTTTCTTT. Translation: CASIKGAFF.

The chain joins TRBV27 to TRBJ1-1; TRBD1 aligns across 7 bases. V lost 7 bases and J lost 1; bases outside the gene matches: 9. The CDR3 totals 15 residues. Per the germline V gene, CDR1 is MNHEY and CDR2 is SMNVEV (reference sequence). CDR3 bases: TGTGCCAGCAAACATCCGGGACAGCCGAACACTGAAGCTTTCTTT. Protein: CASKHPGQPNTEAFF.

In its sample, this clone was seen once. The same CDR3 can be traced to other DNA sequences in this sample. The V gene is TRBV4-1, the J gene TRBJ2-1; TRBD2 is a possible D gene (5 bases). V shed 1 base and J shed 7 bases, with 5 bases lying between them. Germline V gene lookup returns CDR1 MGHRA and CDR2 YSYEKL. The CDR3 spans 12 residues. As DNA, the CDR3 is TGCGCCAGCAGCCAAGCGGGAAATGAGCAGTTCTTC. Translation: CASSQAGNEQFF.

The V and J genes are TRBV9 and TRBJ2-2, with D perhaps matching TRBD1 or TRBD2 (5 bases each). Germline V lookup: CDR1 SGDLS, CDR2 YYNGEE. V was cut by 0 bases and J by 9 bases, with 12 bases left in between. CDR3 length equals 14 residues. DNA for the CDR3: TGTGCCAGCAGCGTAGCTGAGGGGTCCCGGGAGCTGTTTTTT. Translating it yields CASSVAEGSRELFF.

This sequence joins TRBV6-1 and TRBJ2-1; D is tentatively TRBD1 or TRBD2 (5 bases each). Germline CDR1 MNHNS, CDR2 SASEGT. Trimming stripped 11 bases from V and 3 bases from J, with 14 bases between. The CDR3 is 13 amino acids. The CDR3 coding sequence is TGTGCCGGGACGACCACCAGCTACAATGAGCAGTTCTTC. Residues: CAGTTTSYNEQFF.

The genes are TRBV5-4 and TRBJ2-2, with 8 bases lining up with TRBD1. CDR1 is SGHNT and CDR2 is YYREEE in the germline V gene (reference sequence). The CDR3 extends over 16 amino acids. The ends lost 0 bases at V and 4 bases at J; junction bases unmatched: 5. The CDR3 spells CASSLETGVSTGELFF. The CDR3 region has the DNA TGTGCCAGCAGCTTGGAGACAGGGGTGAGCACCGGGGAGCTGTTTTTT.

The table lists this clone with a count of one. The rearrangement joins TRBV10-2 to TRBJ2-7, with TRBD1 matching over 8 bases. Germline V gene sequence: CDR1 WSHSY, CDR2 SAAADI. This CDR3 is built from 16 residues. V gave up 7 bases and J gave up 2 bases; unmatched junction bases: 13. The CDR3 loop reads CASIRTGSFGTYEQYF. The DNA of the CDR3 is TGCGCCAGCATCCGGACAGGGAGTTTTGGTACCTACGAGCAGTACTTC.

This sequence joins TRBV5-5 and TRBJ2-7; D unclear. The ends were cut back, 0 bases at V and 12 bases at J, with 16 bases in the middle. The CDR3 extends over 13 amino acids. Germline V lookup: CDR1 SGHKS, CDR2 YYEKEE (reference sequence). The CDR3 DNA sequence: TGTGCCAGCAGCTTGGTGGACGGGCCTGTCAGGTACTTC. Its protein is CASSLVDGPVRYF. The full variable domain, with the rest looked up from reference TRBV5-5 and TRBJ2-7, is DAGVTQSPTHLIKTRGQQVTLRCSPISGHKSVSWYQQVLGQGPQFIFQYYEKEERGRGNFPDRFSARQFPNYSSELNVNALLLGDSALYLCASSLVDGPVRYFGPGTRLTVT.